The 10 T cell receptor beta chains below were found in one sample sequenced in a study of blood T cell repertoires in COVID-19. TCRdb keeps only in-frame clones here, not all; method: immunoSEQ multiplex PCR. Of about 82,000 clones listed, 80% are singletons. The specimen was peripheral blood. The receptors originated from a woman in her forties with active or convalescent COVID-19.

The chain links TRBV5-1 to TRBJ2-2; 15 bases are a match to TRBD2. This CDR3 region has 19 residues. Germline assignment: CDR1 SGHRS and CDR2 YFSETQ. The ends lost 6 bases at V and 7 bases at J; junction bases unmatched: 16. The CDR3 nucleotides read TGCGCCAGCAAGGGCACAGCCGGACTAGCGGGAGGGCCGGACGGGGAGCTGTTTTTT. The encoded protein is CASKGTAGLAGGPDGELFF.

The gene calls are TRBV7-9 and TRBJ2-3; 10 nucleotides match TRBD2. CDR1 is SEHNR and CDR2 is FQNEAQ in the germline V gene (reference sequence). V lost 5 bases to trimming and J lost 6 bases; unmatched junction nucleotides: 2. This CDR3 is built from 13 residues. The CDR3 region is CASSLSGRDTQYF. In DNA form, the CDR3 reads TGTGCCAGCAGCCTTAGCGGGAGGGATACGCAGTATTTT.

The chain links TRBV30 to TRBJ2-5, with 8 nucleotides matching TRBD2. V gave up 5 bases and J gave up 4 bases; unmatched junction bases: 9. Germline CDR1 GTSNPN, CDR2 SVGIG (reference sequence). This CDR3 is 14 amino acids long. The CDR3 region has the DNA TGTGCCTGGGGTAGACCGGGGGGGATAGAGACCCAGTACTTC. The encoded protein is CAWGRPGGIETQYF.

The chain has TRBV18 and TRBJ2-1; 9 bases agree with TRBD2. The germline CDR1 and CDR2 sequences are KGHSH and LQKENI. The CDR3 extends over 15 amino acids. The J segment lost 7 bases and the V segment lost 2 bases, leaving 6 bases of the junction unmatched. The CDR3 spells CASSPVAGVGNEQFF. DNA of the CDR3: TGTGCCAGCTCACCAGTAGCGGGAGTTGGGAATGAGCAGTTCTTC. The full variable domain, its missing parts supplied by reference TRBV18 and TRBJ2-1, is NAGVMQNPRHLVRRRGQEARLRCSPMKGHSHVYWYRQLPEEGLKFMVYLQKENIIDESGMPKERFSAEFPKEGPSILRIQQVVRGDSAAYFCASSPVAGVGNEQFFGPGTRLTVL.

This chain uses TRBV7-3 with TRBJ2-7, with D maybe TRBD2 (6 bases). The CDR3 spans 15 residues. Trimming removed 6 bases at V and 3 bases at J, with 18 bases between. The germline V gene has CDR1 SGHTA and CDR2 FQGTGA. The CDR3 bases are TGTGCCAGCAGTCAATTCGACGGGAGAAACTACGAGCAGTACTTC. Translation gives CASSQFDGRNYEQYF.

The chain has TRBV12-3 or TRBV12-4 and TRBJ2-4; D gene ambiguous. CDR3 length: 12 residues. Between the trimmed V and J ends, which lost 10 bases and 0 bases, there was a span of 7 bases. This chain's CDR3 is CATSLAKNIQYF. The CDR3 DNA follows: TGTGCCACCTCACTAGCCAAAAACATTCAGTACTTC.

The genes are TRBV28 and TRBJ2-3, with a possible D match to TRBD2 (5 bases). Germline CDR1 is MDHEN and CDR2 is SYDVKM. The CDR3 covers 19 residues. Trimming removed 4 bases from V and 5 bases from J, with 28 bases in between. The CDR3 protein is CASSSTGRAAGPAIDTQYF. CDR3 nucleotides: TGTGCCAGCAGTTCCACCGGGCGCGCCGCGGGTCCCGCAATAGATACGCAGTATTTT.

This chain uses TRBV27 with TRBJ2-2; D might be TRBD2 (5 bases). V was cut by 1 base and J by 1 base, with 7 bases left in between. The length of the CDR3 is 15 residues. The germline gives CDR1 MNHEY, CDR2 SMNVEV (reference sequence). As DNA, the CDR3 is TGTGCCAGCAGTTTATGGGGAGAGAACACCGGGGAGCTGTTTTTT. Encoded protein: CASSLWGENTGELFF.

The chain links TRBV5-5 to TRBJ1-5; maybe TRBD1 (5 bases). Trimming left V 0 bases short and J 9 bases short, with 13 bases between. In germline, CDR1 is SGHKS, CDR2 YYEKEE (reference sequence). CDR3 length equals 14 residues. CDR3 DNA sequence: TGTGCCAGCAGCTTGGAGCCGGCAGGGCGGCCCCAGCATTTT. Its protein is CASSLEPAGRPQHF. The entire variable domain, with the rest obtained from reference TRBV5-5 and TRBJ1-5, is as follows: DAGVTQSPTHLIKTRGQQVTLRCSPISGHKSVSWYQQVLGQGPQFIFQYYEKEERGRGNFPDRFSARQFPNYSSELNVNALLLGDSALYLCASSLEPAGRPQHFGDGTRLSIL.

J is TRBJ2-1 and V is TRBV10-1; 8 nucleotides agree with TRBD2. The CDR3 has 14 amino acids. After removal of 10 bases from V and 5 bases from J, the junction contained 10 bases not matched to a gene. Germline V gene sequence: CDR1 WNHNN, CDR2 SYGVQD (reference sequence). CDR3 amino acids: CATSGGAPNNEQFF. The CDR3 nucleotides are TGCGCCACCTCGGGGGGGGCCCCAAACAATGAGCAGTTCTTC.